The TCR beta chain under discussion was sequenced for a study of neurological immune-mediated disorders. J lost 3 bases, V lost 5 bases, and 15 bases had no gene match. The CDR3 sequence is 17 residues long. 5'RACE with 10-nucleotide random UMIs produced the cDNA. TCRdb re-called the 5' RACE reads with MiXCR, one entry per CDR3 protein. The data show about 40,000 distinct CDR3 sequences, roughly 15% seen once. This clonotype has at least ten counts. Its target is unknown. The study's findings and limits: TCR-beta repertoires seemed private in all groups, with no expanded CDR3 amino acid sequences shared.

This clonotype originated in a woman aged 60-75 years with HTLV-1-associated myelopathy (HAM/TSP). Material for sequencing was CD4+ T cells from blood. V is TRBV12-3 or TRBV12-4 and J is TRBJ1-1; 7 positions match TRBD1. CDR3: CASSLSPRQGSYTEAFF. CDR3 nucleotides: TGTGCCAGCAGTCTCTCCCCACGACAGGGTTCGTACACTGAAGCTTTCTTT.